The 27 T cell receptor beta chains given below trace back to one sample, sequenced in a study of blood T cell repertoires in COVID-19. Some clones are missing from TCRdb's copy, which holds only in-frame ones; the method was immunoSEQ multiplex PCR. The sample lists 130,000 or so clones; approximately 80% were seen once. Sequenced input: peripheral blood. These receptors came from a man between 50 and 59 years old with acute or convalescent COVID-19.

This clone was observed a single time. V is TRBV5-6 and J is TRBJ1-2; 8 bases align to TRBD1. V gave up 3 bases and J gave up 3 bases; unmatched junction bases: 10. This CDR3 comprises 16 residues. CDR1 and CDR2 from the germline V gene are SGHDT and YYEEEE. In nucleotides, the CDR3 is TGTGCCAGCAGCTCTTCGGGGACAGGTGTCTACTATGGCTACACCTTC. Amino acids: CASSSSGTGVYYGYTF.

The J gene is TRBJ1-5, the V gene TRBV7-8; tentatively, D is TRBD1 (5 bases). The V gene's germline CDR1 is SGHVS and CDR2 FQNEAQ. V lost 6 bases, J lost 1 base, and 19 bases lay in between. CDR3 size: 17 residues. The CDR3 sequence: CASRPSGGGNSNQPQHF. The CDR3 DNA sequence: TGTGCCAGCAGGCCAAGCGGGGGGGGGAACAGCAATCAGCCCCAGCATTTT.

Details on this clone: This specimen includes other DNA sequences encoding the same CDR3. This chain uses TRBV27 with TRBJ1-2, with TRBD1 matching over 11 bases. With V trimmed by 5 bases and J by 4 bases, 9 bases remained unmatched. Germline-derived CDR1 and CDR2 are MNHEY and SMNVEV (reference sequence). The CDR3 runs 16 residues. CDR3 nucleotides: TGTGCCAGCAGTCCCGGACAGGGGGCTAGGGGCTATGGCTACACCTTC. Translation: CASSPGQGARGYGYTF.

The chain has TRBV19 and TRBJ2-2; 10 nucleotides match TRBD2. V trimming: 5 bases; J trimming: 7 bases; junction bases outside the gene matches: 13. The CDR3 sequence is 17 residues long. From germline, CDR1 is LNHDA and CDR2 SQIVND (reference sequence). Here the CDR3 reads CASSLFGSGGAGGELFF. DNA of the CDR3: TGTGCCAGTAGTCTTTTCGGCAGCGGGGGGGCCGGCGGGGAGCTGTTTTTT.

This clone came up once. V and J are TRBV27 and TRBJ1-5; possibly TRBD1 for D (5 bases). The V end lost 1 base, the J end lost 1 base, and 8 bases lay between the germline ends. CDR1 is MNHEY and CDR2 is SMNVEV in the germline V gene (reference sequence). The CDR3 totals 15 residues. The CDR3 sequence: CASSLYGGSNQPQHF. Here the CDR3 DNA reads TGTGCCAGCAGTTTATACGGGGGGAGCAATCAGCCCCAGCATTTT.

This rearrangement joins TRBV6-5 to TRBJ1-1, with D tentatively TRBD1 (5 bases). This CDR3 region has 14 residues. The germline CDR1 and CDR2 sequences are MNHEY and SVGAGI. With 2 bases removed from V and 0 bases from J, the gap between germline ends came to 7 bases. DNA for the CDR3: TGTGCCAGCAGTTACGGACATCTGAACACTGAAGCTTTCTTT. Its translation: CASSYGHLNTEAFF.

This clone occurred once. The V gene is TRBV5-8, the J gene TRBJ2-3, with a possible D match to TRBD1 (6 bases). Trimming stripped 5 bases from V and 0 bases from J, with 16 bases between. Germline values: CDR1 SGHTS, CDR2 YDEGEE. The length of the CDR3 is 16 residues. This CDR3 reads CASRWGTRLSTDTQYF. Written as DNA, the CDR3 is TGTGCCAGCAGATGGGGGACAAGGCTAAGCACAGATACGCAGTATTTT.

The chain joins TRBV6-1 to TRBJ2-7, with a tentative D call TRBD1 (5 bases). Looked up from germline, CDR1 is MNHNS and CDR2 is SASEGT. V lost 3 bases, J lost 4 bases, and 13 bases lay in between. This CDR3 has 14 amino acids. The CDR3 bases are TGTGCCAGCAGTGATCAGTGGGGCTATTACGAGCAGTACTTC. It codes for CASSDQWGYYEQYF.

This chain joins TRBV28 and TRBJ1-5, with D possibly being TRBD1 (5 bases). Germline CDR1 is MDHEN and CDR2 is SYDVKM. The V gene lost 4 bases and the J gene lost 3 bases, with 10 bases spanning the gap. The CDR3 is made up of 14 amino acids. CDR3 sequence: CASSSEGLNQPQHF. For the CDR3, the DNA is TGTGCCAGCAGTTCTGAGGGACTCAATCAGCCCCAGCATTTT.

This chain joins TRBV6-5 and TRBJ1-2, with 7 nucleotides matching TRBD1. After removal of 2 bases from V and 3 bases from J, the junction contained 6 bases not matched to a gene. Germline CDR1 MNHEY, CDR2 SVGAGI. CDR3 length: 15 amino acids. The CDR3 bases are TGTGCCAGCAGTTACAGGGGGCGAACGGACTATGGCTACACCTTC. It specifies CASSYRGRTDYGYTF.

This chain uses TRBV3-1 (or the pseudogene TRBV3-2) with TRBJ2-2; 8 bases map to TRBD2. This CDR3 contains 15 residues. CDR1 LGHDT and CDR2 YNNKEL come from the germline V gene (reference sequence). V was pared by 0 bases and J by 5 bases, with 2 bases of the junction left unmatched. CDR3 in DNA: TGTGCCAGCAGCCAAGAGCGGGGGGTAACCGGGGAGCTGTTTTTT. Its protein is CASSQERGVTGELFF.

V is TRBV5-4 and J is TRBJ2-7; D uncertain. V dropped 0 bases and J dropped 4 bases, with 8 bases sitting between them. Germline CDR1 is SGHNT and CDR2 is YYREEE (reference sequence). This CDR3 has 13 residues. The CDR3 nucleotides are TGTGCCAGCAGCTTGGGGTCCACATACGAGCAGTACGTC. As protein: CASSLGSTYEQYV.

This clone was picked up one time. This chain uses TRBV11-2 with TRBJ1-3; D ambiguous. Germline assignment: CDR1 SGHAT and CDR2 FQNNGV. V lost 4 bases and J lost 0, with 10 bases in between. The CDR3 is 15 residues long. CDR3 protein: CASSSTRGSGNTIYF. As DNA, the CDR3 is TGTGCCAGCAGCTCCACCCGGGGCTCTGGAAACACCATATATTTT.

The chain is built from TRBV5-1 and TRBJ1-2; D is perhaps TRBD1 (6 bases). The CDR3 consists of 15 residues. With 3 bases removed from V and 2 bases from J, the gap between germline ends came to 14 bases. CDR1 SGHRS and CDR2 YFSETQ come from the germline V gene. CDR3 nucleotides: TGCGCCAGCAGCTGGATGACAGGCGAAAACTATGGCTACACCTTC. Translated: CASSWMTGENYGYTF.

The chain has TRBV5-1 and TRBJ2-3; 9 bases align to TRBD2. The ends lost 7 bases at V and 1 base at J; junction bases unmatched: 10. CDR1 and CDR2 (germline): SGHRS, YFSETQ. This CDR3 spans 16 amino acids. CDR3 amino acids: CASGDGTSFRTDTQYF. The CDR3 bases are TGCGCCAGCGGCGACGGGACTAGCTTTCGCACAGATACGCAGTATTTT.

V and J are TRBV27 and TRBJ2-2; TRBD2 matches at 8 bases. This CDR3 has 15 residues. J lost 2 bases, V lost 4 bases, and 3 bases had no gene match. Germline values: CDR1 MNHEY, CDR2 SMNVEV (reference sequence). CDR3 in DNA: TGTGCCAGCAGTTGGGGACTAGGCAACACCGGGGAGCTGTTTTTT. It is translated as CASSWGLGNTGELFF.

This sequence joins TRBV12-5 and TRBJ2-6, with 10 nucleotides matching TRBD2. Germline CDR1 is LGHNT and CDR2 is FRNRAP. The CDR3 spans 15 residues. V dropped 10 bases and J dropped 0; count of bases not matched to a gene: 3. Here the CDR3 reads CAIAGGHSGANVLTF. The CDR3 DNA reads as TGTGCTATAGCGGGGGGACACTCTGGGGCCAACGTCCTGACTTTC.

The rearrangement uses TRBV6-5 and TRBJ2-3; D not resolved. Per germline, CDR1 MNHEY and CDR2 SVGAGI. CDR3 length equals 11 residues. V gave up 8 bases and J gave up 7 bases, with 10 bases separating them. CDR3 coding DNA: TGTGCCAGCCGCATACTTTATACGCAGTATTTT. Translation: CASRILYTQYF.

This chain links TRBV4-1 with TRBJ2-7, with 8 bases fitting TRBD1. Germline V lookup: CDR1 MGHRA, CDR2 YSYEKL. Losses at the gene ends were 3 bases for V and 4 bases for J; bases not matched to a gene: 14. The CDR3 loop spans 17 amino acids. The CDR3 spells CASSHYPSGQDFYEQYF. The CDR3 DNA is TGCGCCAGCAGCCATTATCCTTCGGGACAGGATTTTTACGAGCAGTACTTC.

This chain connects TRBV4-1 to TRBJ2-2; 8 positions agree with TRBD2. J lost 4 bases, V lost 2 bases, and 6 bases had no gene match. Germline-derived CDR1 and CDR2 are MGHRA and YSYEKL. CDR3 size: 16 residues. The CDR3 DNA reads as TGCGCCAGCAGCCAAAGACTCGGGGGGGCCACCGGGGAGCTGTTTTTT. It specifies CASSQRLGGATGELFF.

V usage is TRBV5-5 and J usage is TRBJ1-5; D gene unclear. CDR1 is SGHKS, CDR2 YYEKEE, per germline (reference sequence). Trimming cost V 2 bases and J 4 bases, with 4 bases left between them. The CDR3 runs to 12 residues. The CDR3 here is CASSLQNQPQHF. The CDR3 DNA is TGTGCCAGCAGCTTACAAAATCAGCCCCAGCATTTT.

This clone showed up just a few times. The chain combines TRBV27 with TRBJ1-5, with TRBD1 as a possible D gene (5 bases). Between the trimmed V and J ends, which lost 2 bases and 4 bases, there was a span of 9 bases. Germline V gives CDR1 MNHEY, CDR2 SMNVEV (reference sequence). The CDR3 extends over 14 amino acids. CDR3 nucleotide sequence: TGTGCCAGCAGTTTACGCAGGGCTAATCAGCCCCAGCATTTT. This encodes CASSLRRANQPQHF.

The J gene is TRBJ2-3, the V gene TRBV30; 12 bases are a match to TRBD2. This CDR3 comprises 14 residues. Germline CDR1 is GTSNPN and CDR2 is SVGIG (reference sequence). Trimming at V came to 0 bases and at J to 14 bases, leaving 9 bases not matched to a gene. CDR3 loop: CAWSVALAGGLGYF. The CDR3 coding sequence is TGTGCCTGGAGTGTAGCCCTAGCGGGGGGGCTGGGGTATTTT.

On this clone: The same CDR3 can be traced to other DNA sequences in this sample. The chain links TRBV5-1 to TRBJ2-5; 9 bases are a match to TRBD2. Germline values: CDR1 SGHRS, CDR2 YFSETQ. There are 15 residues in the CDR3. V lost 2 bases to trimming and J lost 1 base; unmatched junction nucleotides: 3. The CDR3 coding sequence is TGCGCCAGCAGCTTTCCTAGCGGGGTCCAAGAGACCCAGTACTTC. It codes for CASSFPSGVQETQYF.

The rearrangement links TRBV30 to TRBJ1-6; no clear D. This CDR3 spans 14 amino acids. Germline CDR1 is GTSNPN and CDR2 is SVGIG (reference sequence). V was pared by 0 bases and J by 9 bases, with 12 bases between. The CDR3 protein is CAWSVSLFSSPLHF. The CDR3 DNA follows: TGTGCCTGGAGTGTAAGTCTGTTTAGTTCACCCCTCCACTTT.

The CDR3 coding sequence is TGTGCCAGCAGCTTAGCCCCGGGGTGGCTAGCGCCAGATACGCAGTATTTT. Amino acids: CASSLAPGWLAPDTQYF. The gene calls are TRBV11-2 and TRBJ2-3, with D possibly being TRBD2 (6 bases). Trimming removed 1 base from V and 4 bases from J, with 18 bases in between. Per the germline V gene, CDR1 is SGHAT and CDR2 is FQNNGV. The CDR3 consists of 17 residues.

The rearrangement links TRBV14 to TRBJ2-7, with a tentative D call TRBD2 (6 bases). This CDR3 has 16 residues. V lost 3 bases and J 5 bases, leaving 20 bases between the germline ends. CDR1 and CDR2 (germline): SGHDN, FVKESK. The CDR3 bases are TGTGCCAGCAGCCATTTGAGGGGAGGAGGCCTCGACGAGCAGTACTTC. Encoded protein: CASSHLRGGGLDEQYF.